Following are 2 T cell receptor beta chains from one sample sequenced in a study of blood T cell repertoires in COVID-19. Produced via immunoSEQ multiplex PCR; TCRdb's table is partial and in-frame only. Of approximately 200,000 clones in the sample, about 85% were seen once. Sequencing was done on a sample of PBMCs or T cells enriched from blood (not recorded which). These receptors were collected from a man under 40 who had recovered from COVID-19.

This CDR3 reads CASSYLGLADEQFF. In DNA form, the CDR3 reads TGTGCCAGCAGTTACCTGGGACTAGCGGATGAGCAGTTCTTC. This chain connects TRBV6-5 to TRBJ2-1, with 11 bases identical to TRBD2. There are 14 residues in the CDR3. V shed 2 bases and J 8 bases; nucleotides not matched to a gene: 2. Germline V gene sequence: CDR1 MNHEY, CDR2 SVGAGI.

V usage is TRBV6-5 and J usage is TRBJ2-7, with D possibly matching TRBD2 (5 bases). V gave up 6 bases and J gave up 7 bases, with 22 bases separating them. Germline lookup yields CDR1 MNHEY and CDR2 SVGAGI. The CDR3 covers 15 residues. The CDR3 protein is CASSTINDLPGEQYF. CDR3 DNA: TGTGCCAGCAGCACAATCAACGACTTACCGGGGGAGCAGTACTTC.